The present T cell receptor beta chain was sequenced within a study of regulatory T cells in long-lasting Graves disease. This clonotype has ten or more counts. Library construction for TCR beta used iRepertoire HTBI primers and Arm-PCR of CDR3 regions. In TCRdb, the multiplex PCR reads were re-called with MiXCR into one record per CDR3 protein. The data show fewer than 450,000 distinct CDR3 sequences, around 21% seen once. The time point denotes: persistent/refractory GD, antithyroid drugs over 5 years with positive TRAb. Generation of the TCR library employed RNA extracted from PBMCs. As collected, the peripheral blood samples measured 7.5 to 9 milliliters each and went into EDTA tubes. Germline CDR1 reads MNHEY; CDR2 reads SVGEGT. Trimming shortened V by 5 bases and J by 5 bases, and 15 bases separated the two germline ends. This CDR3 is 14 amino acids long.

The source material was peripheral blood mononuclear cells (PBMCs), sampled when the disease was refractory, from a patient treated with antithyroid drugs. This TCR derives from a female donor with Graves disease. The J gene is TRBJ2-5, the V gene TRBV6-2 or TRBV6-3, with D maybe TRBD2 (5 bases). The chain's CDR3 is CASSVGWRGETQYF. The CDR3 region has the DNA TGTGCCAGCAGTGTCGGTTGGCGCGGGGAGACCCAGTACTTC.